What follows are 25 T cell receptor beta chains derived from one specimen sequenced in a study of PD-1 blockade in classical Hodgkin lymphoma. Sequencing was performed with immunoSEQ multiplex PCR; in TCRdb, only in-frame clones are kept and a portion is missing. Counted here are roughly 30,000 clones, roughly 80% occurring once; the ten biggest clones make up 0.62%. Time point specified: cycle 4 day 1 (C4D1), after five to seven weeks of nivolumab. Following autologous stem cell transplantation, relapse occurred in every patient, and exposure to brentuximab vedotin varied. Magnetic negative selection of thawed PBMCs was the method by which CD4+ T cells were purified. Source: CD4+ T cells from blood, taken before the fourth cycle of nivolumab. The source of these receptors is a human donor with classical Hodgkin lymphoma.

This clone was picked up one time. This chain connects TRBV27 to TRBJ2-7; TRBD1 might be the D (6 bases). Deletions cut 4 bases from V and 3 bases from J, with 16 bases between. CDR3 size: 15 residues. CDR1 MNHEY and CDR2 SMNVEV come from the germline V gene (reference sequence). In nucleotides, the CDR3 is TGTGCCAGCAGTTACAGGGTCCTGCCTAACTACGAGCAGTACTTC. It is translated as CASSYRVLPNYEQYF.

The genes are TRBV2 and TRBJ1-2; D is uncertain. CDR1 is SNHLY, CDR2 FYNNEI, per germline. Trimming took 7 bases from V and 2 from J, leaving 14 bases between them. This CDR3 spans 14 amino acids. In DNA form, the CDR3 reads TGTGCCAGCAACGAGAGAGAAGGAAACTATGGCTACACCTTC. This sequence encodes CASNEREGNYGYTF.

This clone was picked up a small number of times. The CDR3 DNA follows: TGTGCCAGCACCGACTTGACGGTGTCCTATGGCTACACCTTC. This codes for CASTDLTVSYGYTF. The rearrangement links TRBV7-9 to TRBJ1-2, with D hard to call. The CDR3 totals 14 residues. Germline lookup yields CDR1 SEHNR and CDR2 FQNEAQ (reference sequence). Trimming left V 7 bases short and J 4 bases short, with 16 bases between.

CDR3 DNA: TGTGCCAGCAGCCAAGATGCGGGGTGGACTGAAGCTTTCTTT. Encoded protein: CASSQDAGWTEAFF. The V call is TRBV4-2, the J call TRBJ1-1; D is unresolved. There are 14 residues in the CDR3. Between the trimmed V and J ends, which lost 0 bases and 5 bases, there was a span of 10 bases. CDR1 and CDR2 from the germline V gene are LGHNA and YNFKEQ.

This chain uses TRBV5-1 with TRBJ1-5; the match to TRBD1 covers 7 bases. Germline-derived CDR1 and CDR2 are SGHRS and YFSETQ. This CDR3 region has 15 residues. The trim removed 0 bases at V and 7 bases at J, leaving 7 bases unmatched. The CDR3 DNA reads TGCGCCAGCAGCTTGGTAGGGGGCCCAGGGCAGCCCCAGCATTTT. This sequence encodes CASSLVGGPGQPQHF. Full variable domain (remainder filled in from reference TRBV5-1 and TRBJ1-5): KAGVTQTPRYLIKTRGQQVTLSCSPISGHRSVSWYQQTPGQGLQFLFEYFSETQRNKGNFPGRFSGRQFSNSRSEMNVSTLELGDSALYLCASSLVGGPGQPQHFGDGTRLSIL.

The J gene is TRBJ2-7, the V gene TRBV27, with 7 bases that match TRBD1. Germline assignment: CDR1 MNHEY and CDR2 SMNVEV (reference sequence). The CDR3 consists of 15 residues. V was pared by 2 bases and J by 0 bases, with 4 bases of the junction left unmatched. The CDR3 reads CASSLGDSGSYEQYF. CDR3 in DNA: TGTGCCAGCAGTTTAGGGGACAGTGGCTCCTACGAGCAGTACTTC.

This chain links TRBV6-5 with TRBJ2-1; TRBD1 might be the D (6 bases). Trimming removed 8 bases from V and 6 bases from J, with 17 bases in between. The CDR3 consists of 14 residues. Germline V gene sequence: CDR1 MNHEY, CDR2 SVGAGI. The CDR3 DNA reads TGTGCCAGCGGGGGCCTTGGACGGAGCAATGAGCAGTTCTTC. This gives the protein CASGGLGRSNEQFF.

This clone was found once. V usage is TRBV27 and J usage is TRBJ1-1, with D hard to call. The CDR3 is made up of 14 amino acids. V was trimmed by 8 bases and J by 4 bases, leaving 17 bases between them. Germline CDR1 and CDR2: MNHEY and SMNVEV (reference sequence). Here the CDR3 reads CASSLAGVGTEAFF. CDR3 coding DNA: TGTGCCAGCTCGCTAGCCGGGGTGGGCACTGAAGCTTTCTTT.

This chain links TRBV29-1 with TRBJ1-1; TRBD1 matches 8 bases. Unmatched junction bases numbered 8, after V lost 4 bases and J lost 4 bases. CDR3 length: 14 residues. Germline V gene lookup returns CDR1 SQVTM and CDR2 ANQGSEA. CDR3 loop: CSVVGRGRSTEAFF. DNA of the CDR3: TGCAGCGTTGTTGGCAGGGGGCGTAGCACTGAAGCTTTCTTT.

The V and J genes are TRBV28 and TRBJ2-7; TRBD1 is a possible D gene (6 bases). Looked up from germline, CDR1 is MDHEN and CDR2 is SYDVKM. V was cut by 6 bases and J by 5 bases, with 20 bases left in between. This CDR3 contains 15 residues. The CDR3 here is CASRRGQTIPDEQYF. The CDR3 DNA reads as TGTGCCAGCAGGCGCGGACAGACCATCCCCGACGAGCAGTACTTC.

V and J are TRBV6-4 and TRBJ2-7, with D perhaps TRBD1 or TRBD2 (5 bases each). Germline CDR1 MRHNA, CDR2 SNTAGT. The CDR3 extends over 17 amino acids. Trimming took off 8 bases at V and 6 bases at J, with 29 bases between the two ends. The CDR3 here is CASQRLEKGALPIEQYF. DNA for the CDR3: TGTGCCAGCCAGCGGCTTGAGAAAGGGGCCCTACCGATCGAGCAGTACTTC.

This clone was seen only once. V and J are TRBV6-5 and TRBJ2-7; the D is unclear. Germline V gene sequence: CDR1 MNHEY, CDR2 SVGAGI. The CDR3 contains 14 residues. The V and J ends lost 5 bases and 3 bases respectively, with 14 bases between them. The CDR3 spells CASSPVGSGYEQYF. The CDR3 coding sequence is TGTGCCAGCAGTCCCGTAGGTTCCGGCTACGAGCAGTACTTC.

The gene calls are TRBV18 and TRBJ2-1; a weak D match, TRBD2 (6 bases). CDR1 is KGHSH, CDR2 LQKENI, per germline. Trimming took off 0 bases at V and 15 bases at J, with 15 bases between the two ends. The CDR3 extends over 13 amino acids. In DNA form, the CDR3 reads TGTGCCAGCTCACCACCCCTAGTAGCGGACTTGTTCTTC. It translates to CASSPPLVADLFF.

This chain links TRBV10-3 with TRBJ1-2; D possibly corresponds to TRBD1 (6 bases). Trimming cost V 0 bases and J 6 bases, with 17 bases left between them. Germline CDR1 and CDR2: ENHRY and SYGVKD. CDR3 length: 16 residues. The CDR3 spells CAISESWRGRNNGYTF. Here the CDR3 DNA reads TGTGCCATCAGTGAGTCGTGGCGGGGGCGGAACAATGGCTACACCTTC.

The chain joins TRBV5-1 to TRBJ1-6; D is unresolved. V shed 4 bases and J shed 4 bases, with 12 bases lying between them. Germline CDR1 reads SGHRS; CDR2 reads YFSETQ. This CDR3 contains 15 residues. CDR3 coding DNA: TGCGCCAGCAGCACCGAACCAGGTTATAATTCACCCCTCCACTTT. Encoded protein: CASSTEPGYNSPLHF.

The rearrangement uses TRBV5-1 and TRBJ2-5; TRBD2 agrees at 8 bases. In germline, CDR1 is SGHRS, CDR2 YFSETQ. The length of the CDR3 is 15 residues. Trimming at V came to 1 base and at J to 1 base, leaving 3 bases not matched to a gene. The CDR3 DNA reads TGCGCCAGCAGCTTGAGTACTAGCGGCCAAGAGACCCAGTACTTC. Its protein is CASSLSTSGQETQYF. Complete variable domain (other parts from reference TRBV5-1 and TRBJ2-5): KAGVTQTPRYLIKTRGQQVTLSCSPISGHRSVSWYQQTPGQGLQFLFEYFSETQRNKGNFPGRFSGRQFSNSRSEMNVSTLELGDSALYLCASSLSTSGQETQYFGPGTRLLVL.

The chain carries TRBV7-9 and TRBJ2-7; 7 nucleotides match TRBD1. The germline gives CDR1 SEHNR, CDR2 FQNEAQ (reference sequence). Trimming cost V 3 bases and J 6 bases; bases outside gene matches: 8. The CDR3 is made up of 14 amino acids. In nucleotides, the CDR3 is TGTGCCAGCAGCTTCCCAGGGGGAATTAGCGAGCAGTACTTC. Translated, it gives CASSFPGGISEQYF.

The rearrangement joins TRBV5-6 to TRBJ1-3; D is unclear. V lost 1 base and J 4 bases, leaving 15 bases between the germline ends. Germline CDR1 and CDR2: SGHDT and YYEEEE. CDR3 length: 16 residues. CDR3 sequence reads: CASSLFAGATGNTIYF. DNA of the CDR3: TGTGCCAGCAGCTTGTTTGCGGGAGCGACAGGAAACACCATATATTTT.

The rearrangement uses TRBV5-1 and TRBJ2-5, with 7 bases aligning to TRBD1. This CDR3 is 14 amino acids long. Germline CDR1 and CDR2: SGHRS and YFSETQ. V shed 4 bases and J 1 base; nucleotides not matched to a gene: 4. The CDR3 loop reads CASSPGTAQETQYF. The DNA for the CDR3 is TGCGCCAGCAGCCCCGGGACAGCCCAAGAGACCCAGTACTTC.

The chain recombines TRBV5-4 with TRBJ1-5; tentative D call: TRBD1 (6 bases). V dropped 0 bases and J dropped 7 bases, with 14 bases sitting between them. Germline V gene data show CDR1 as SGHNT and CDR2 as YYREEE (reference sequence). The CDR3 has 15 amino acids. As DNA, the CDR3 is TGTGCCAGCAGCTTGGACAGGGAGGTGGGCCAGCCCCAGCATTTT. This gives the protein CASSLDREVGQPQHF. The full variable domain, in which reference TRBV5-4 and TRBJ1-5 provide the parts outside the CDR3, is ETGVTQSPTHLIKTRGQQVTLRCSSQSGHNTVSWYQQALGQGPQFIFQYYREEENGRGNFPPRFSGLQFPNYSSELNVNALELDDSALYLCASSLDREVGQPQHFGDGTRLSIL.

The rearrangement joins TRBV5-4 to TRBJ1-4; 7 bases match TRBD1. Germline V gene data show CDR1 as SGHNT and CDR2 as YYREEE (reference sequence). The CDR3 contains 16 residues. With V trimmed by 1 base and J by 3 bases, 6 bases remained unmatched. In nucleotides, the CDR3 is TGTGCCAGCAGCTTGAAAACCGGGACAGCTAATGAAAAACTGTTTTTT. This codes for CASSLKTGTANEKLFF.

The chain has TRBV5-4 and TRBJ1-2, with 8 bases identical to TRBD1. Germline trimming cut 4 bases from V and 6 bases from J; bases unmatched to any gene: 14. CDR1 is SGHNT and CDR2 is YYREEE in the germline V gene (reference sequence). The CDR3 spans 16 residues. CDR3 residues: CASSPQPPTGDHGYTF. The CDR3, as DNA: TGTGCCAGCAGCCCCCAGCCGCCGACAGGGGATCATGGCTACACCTTC. Variable domain in full (rest from reference TRBV5-4 and TRBJ1-2): ETGVTQSPTHLIKTRGQQVTLRCSSQSGHNTVSWYQQALGQGPQFIFQYYREEENGRGNFPPRFSGLQFPNYSSELNVNALELDDSALYLCASSPQPPTGDHGYTFGSGTRLTVV.

The chain recombines TRBV5-5 with TRBJ1-3; D not certain. Germline V gives CDR1 SGHKS, CDR2 YYEKEE (reference sequence). Between the trimmed V and J ends, which lost 0 bases and 3 bases, there was a span of 13 bases. This CDR3 comprises 16 residues. DNA for the CDR3: TGTGCCAGCAGCTTGGTGACTACTCTACTTGGAAACACCATATATTTT. This sequence encodes CASSLVTTLLGNTIYF.

A single count supports this clone. This sequence joins TRBV7-9 and TRBJ1-2, with a tentative D call TRBD1 (5 bases). V dropped 3 bases and J dropped 5 bases, with 19 bases sitting between them. The CDR3 runs to 16 residues. Germline CDR1 SEHNR, CDR2 FQNEAQ (reference sequence). CDR3: CASSLSGDQQSYGYTF. The CDR3 nucleotides read TGTGCCAGCAGCTTGTCTGGGGACCAGCAGAGTTATGGCTACACCTTC.

The J gene is TRBJ2-7, the V gene TRBV6-1; D call uncertain. Germline-derived CDR1 and CDR2 are MNHNS and SASEGT. The CDR3 is 14 amino acids. Trimming cost V 0 bases and J 4 bases, with 10 bases left between them. CDR3 in DNA: TGTGCCAGCAGTGAAGCAGGGTGGGGATACGAGCAGTACTTC. Translation gives CASSEAGWGYEQYF.